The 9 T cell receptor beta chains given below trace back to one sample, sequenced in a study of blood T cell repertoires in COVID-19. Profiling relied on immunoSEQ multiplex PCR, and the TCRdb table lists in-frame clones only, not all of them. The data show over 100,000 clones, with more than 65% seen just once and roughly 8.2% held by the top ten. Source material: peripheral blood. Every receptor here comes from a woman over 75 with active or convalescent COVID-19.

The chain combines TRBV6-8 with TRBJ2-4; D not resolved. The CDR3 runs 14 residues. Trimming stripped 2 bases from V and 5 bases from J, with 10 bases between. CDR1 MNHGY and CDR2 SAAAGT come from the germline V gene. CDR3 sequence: CASSYGYRENIQYF. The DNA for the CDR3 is TGTGCCAGCAGTTACGGGTACCGGGAAAACATTCAGTACTTC.

DNA of the CDR3: TGTGCCAGCAGCGTAGGGTACGGCTACGAGCAGTACTTC. Its translation is CASSVGYGYEQYF. The rearrangement uses TRBV9 and TRBJ2-7; D uncertain. The V end was cut by 0 bases, the J end by 3 bases, with 7 bases between. The CDR3 length is 13 residues. Germline CDR1 is SGDLS and CDR2 is YYNGEE. The full variable domain, completed using reference TRBV9 and TRBJ2-7, is DSGVTQTPKHLITATGQRVTLRCSPRSGDLSVYWYQQSLDQGLQFLIQYYNGEERAKGNILERFSAQQFPDLHSELNLSSLELGDSALYFCASSVGYGYEQYFGPGTRLTVT.

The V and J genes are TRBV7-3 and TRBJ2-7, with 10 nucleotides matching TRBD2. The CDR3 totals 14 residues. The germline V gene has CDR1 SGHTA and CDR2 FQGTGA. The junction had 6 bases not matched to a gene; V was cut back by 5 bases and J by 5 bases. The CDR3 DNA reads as TGTGCCAGCAGCACCGGGACTAGCGTTAACGAGCAGTACTTC. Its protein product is CASSTGTSVNEQYF.

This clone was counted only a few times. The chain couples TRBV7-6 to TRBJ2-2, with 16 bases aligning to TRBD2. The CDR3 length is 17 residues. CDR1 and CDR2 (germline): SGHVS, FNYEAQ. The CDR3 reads CAAVKGTSGRVTGELFF. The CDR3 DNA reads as TGTGCAGCGGTCAAAGGGACTAGCGGGAGGGTCACCGGGGAGCTGTTTTTT.

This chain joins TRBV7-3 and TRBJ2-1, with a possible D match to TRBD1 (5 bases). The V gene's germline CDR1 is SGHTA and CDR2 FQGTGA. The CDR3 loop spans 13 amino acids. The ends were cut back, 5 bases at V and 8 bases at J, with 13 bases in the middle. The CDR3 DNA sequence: TGTGCCAGCAGCGTTAAGGGGATAGATGAGCAGTTCTTC. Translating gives CASSVKGIDEQFF.

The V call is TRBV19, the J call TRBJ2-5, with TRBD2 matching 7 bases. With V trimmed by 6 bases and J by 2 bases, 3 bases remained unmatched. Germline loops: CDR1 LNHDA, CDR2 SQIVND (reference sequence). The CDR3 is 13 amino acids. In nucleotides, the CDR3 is TGTGCCAGTAGGGCTAGCGGACAAGAGACCCAGTACTTC. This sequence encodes CASRASGQETQYF. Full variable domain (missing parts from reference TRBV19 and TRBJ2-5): DGGITQSPKYLFRKEGQNVTLSCEQNLNHDAMYWYRQDPGQGLRLIYYSQIVNDFQKGDIAEGYSVSREKKESFPLTVTSAQKNPTAFYLCASRASGQETQYFGPGTRLLVL.

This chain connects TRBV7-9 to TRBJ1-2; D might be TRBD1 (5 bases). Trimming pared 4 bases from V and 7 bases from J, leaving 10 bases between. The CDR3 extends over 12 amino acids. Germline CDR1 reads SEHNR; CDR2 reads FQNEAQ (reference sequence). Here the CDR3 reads CASSSAGFGYTF. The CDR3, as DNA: TGTGCCAGCAGCTCCGCAGGGTTTGGCTACACCTTC. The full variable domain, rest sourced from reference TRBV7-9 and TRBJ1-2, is DTGVSQNPRHKITKRGQNVTFRCDPISEHNRLYWYRQTLGQGPEFLTYFQNEAQLEKSRLLSDRFSAERPKGSFSTLEIQRTEQGDSAMYLCASSSAGFGYTFGSGTRLTVV.

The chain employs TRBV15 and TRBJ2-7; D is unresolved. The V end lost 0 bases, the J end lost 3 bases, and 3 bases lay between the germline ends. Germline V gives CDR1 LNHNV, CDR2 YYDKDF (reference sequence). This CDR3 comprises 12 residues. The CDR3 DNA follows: TGTGCCACCAGCAGAGACATCTACGAGCAGTACTTC. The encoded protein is CATSRDIYEQYF.

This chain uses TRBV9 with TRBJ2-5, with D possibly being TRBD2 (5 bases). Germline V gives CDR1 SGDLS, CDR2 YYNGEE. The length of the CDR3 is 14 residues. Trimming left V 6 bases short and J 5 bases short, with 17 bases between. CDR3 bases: TGTGCCAGCAAAAAAGGTGCGGGTGGGGAGACCCAGTACTTC. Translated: CASKKGAGGETQYF.